This T cell receptor beta chain was captured in a study of blood T cell repertoires in COVID-19. Looking at the study overall: The samples span acute and convalescent COVID-19 from the United States, Italy and Spain. In each case, the material was cDNA or gDNA derived from T cells, B-cell-depleted T cells, or PBMCs.

Original data processing: The assay estimated nucleated cells by amplifying reference gene primers. Sequencing was performed with immunoSEQ multiplex PCR; in TCRdb, only in-frame clones are kept and a portion is missing. V, J and clone size derive from that table, while D and trimming were established from the DNA sequence. The table lists roughly 500,000 clones, 89% of them singletons. V lost 8 bases and J lost 5, with 8 bases in between. There are 11 residues in the CDR3. Seattle patients were enrolled during active infection and followed longitudinally. Sequences were obtained from peripheral blood. This sequence originates from a man younger than 30 with COVID-19, enrolled during active disease. The chain employs TRBV12-3 or TRBV12-4 and TRBJ2-3, with D possibly matching TRBD1 (5 bases). The CDR3 sequence is CASVQGDTQYF. For the CDR3, the DNA is TGTGCCAGCGTCCAGGGAGATACGCAGTATTTT.